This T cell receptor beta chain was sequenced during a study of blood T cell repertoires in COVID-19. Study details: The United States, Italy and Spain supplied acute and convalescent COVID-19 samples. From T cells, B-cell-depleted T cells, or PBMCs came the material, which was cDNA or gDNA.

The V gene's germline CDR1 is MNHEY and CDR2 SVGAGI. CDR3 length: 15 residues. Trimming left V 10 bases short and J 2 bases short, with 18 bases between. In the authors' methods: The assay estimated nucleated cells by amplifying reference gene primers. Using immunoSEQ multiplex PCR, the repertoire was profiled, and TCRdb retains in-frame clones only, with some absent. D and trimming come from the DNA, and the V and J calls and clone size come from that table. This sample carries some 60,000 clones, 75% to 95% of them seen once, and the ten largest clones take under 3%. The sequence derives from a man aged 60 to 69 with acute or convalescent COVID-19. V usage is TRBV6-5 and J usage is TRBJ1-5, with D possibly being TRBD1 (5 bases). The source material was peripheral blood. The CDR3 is CATSTGGNGNQPQHF. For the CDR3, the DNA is TGTGCCACCTCAACGGGGGGGAACGGCAATCAGCCCCAGCATTTT.